The present T cell receptor (beta chain) was sequenced within a study of cytomegalovirus exposure and HLA in healthy donors. On this clone: Its specificity is not known.

The donors (healthy individuals) were bone marrow donors. Study-wide points: There were reportedly fewer N-insertions in an Asian-associated ancestry cluster than the roughly 700-donor mean, in a later analysis. Reported findings show TCR beta sequences accurately forecast HLA-A and HLA-B alleles in most subjects.

PCR primers comprised 60 Vbeta and 13 Jbeta primers. The table came from immunoSEQ multiplex PCR; TCRdb's copy has only in-frame clones and leaves some out. The data hold about 110,000 clones, with roughly 63% observed a single time. With 0 bases clipped from V and 7 bases from J, the junction kept 1 base outside the gene matches. CDR1 KGHSH and CDR2 LQKENI come from the germline V gene. The CDR3 has 14 amino acids. This sequence originates from a woman between 65 and 79 years old in good health and CMV-seropositive. Specimen: PBMCs. The chain uses TRBV18 and TRBJ2-2, with 8 bases lining up with TRBD1. The CDR3 DNA reads TGTGCCAGCTCACCACCGGACAGGGACGGGGAGCTGTTTTTT. Translation: CASSPPDRDGELFF.